Shown below are 26 T cell receptor beta chains from a single sample sequenced in a study of blood T cell repertoires in COVID-19. Clones were sequenced by immunoSEQ multiplex PCR, and TCRdb holds only the in-frame ones, with some missing. The data show about 250,000 clones, approximately 90% seen once. The sequencing input was PBMCs or T cells enriched from blood (not recorded which). Receptors originate from a man aged 35-49 years who had recovered from COVID-19.

This CDR3 reads CASSGIRRAGYNEQFF. CDR3 DNA: TGTGCCAGCAGCGGCATTCGGAGGGCGGGTTACAATGAGCAGTTCTTC. The chain links TRBV9 to TRBJ2-1; tentative D call: TRBD2 (6 bases). V lost 3 bases and J lost 4, with 17 bases in between. This CDR3 has 16 residues. The germline V gene encodes CDR1 SGDLS and CDR2 YYNGEE.

The CDR3 DNA follows: TGTGCCACCAGCAGAGATCGTCGGACAGGGAATCAGCCCCAGCATTTT. Protein sequence: CATSRDRRTGNQPQHF. The gene calls are TRBV15 and TRBJ1-5, with TRBD1 matching 8 bases. The CDR3 runs 16 residues. V lost 0 bases, J lost 4 bases, and 5 bases stayed unmatched. Germline CDR1 reads LNHNV; CDR2 reads YYDKDF (reference sequence).

This chain uses TRBV5-1 with TRBJ2-2; D call uncertain. The CDR3 has 15 residues. The germline V gene has CDR1 SGHRS and CDR2 YFSETQ. Trimming took 4 bases from V and 5 from J, leaving 15 bases between them. CDR3 in amino acids: CASSLEIGVTGELFF. CDR3 DNA: TGCGCCAGCAGCCTCGAAATTGGAGTAACCGGGGAGCTGTTTTTT.

This chain links TRBV11-2 with TRBJ1-1; D unclear. Trimming shortened V by 4 bases and J by 5 bases, and 17 bases separated the two germline ends. CDR1 and CDR2 (germline): SGHAT, FQNNGV. CDR3 length: 15 residues. CDR3 residues: CASSSVPRGSTEAFF. The CDR3 DNA follows: TGTGCCAGCAGCTCCGTACCCCGAGGGAGTACTGAAGCTTTCTTT. Variable domain in full (rest from reference TRBV11-2 and TRBJ1-1): EAGVAQSPRYKIIEKRQSVAFWCNPISGHATLYWYQQILGQGPKLLIQFQNNGVVDDSQLPKDRFSAERLKGVDSTLKIQPAKLEDSAVYLCASSSVPRGSTEAFFGQGTRLTVV.

This chain uses TRBV11-2 with TRBJ2-7, with 10 bases aligning to TRBD1. Germline CDR1 and CDR2: SGHAT and FQNNGV. V lost 2 bases to trimming and J lost 3 bases; unmatched junction nucleotides: 13. This CDR3 has 18 residues. DNA of the CDR3: TGTGCCAGCAGCTTATTGAACCGGGACAGGGGTTCCCTCTACGAGCAGTACTTC. Encoded protein: CASSLLNRDRGSLYEQYF.

This clone was found once. The chain links TRBV28 to TRBJ1-4, with 7 positions matching TRBD1. The CDR3 runs 14 residues. Losses at the gene ends were 5 bases for V and 7 bases for J; bases not matched to a gene: 7. CDR1 MDHEN and CDR2 SYDVKM come from the germline V gene. The CDR3: CASSATGLGEKLFF. The CDR3 bases are TGTGCCAGCAGTGCGACAGGGTTGGGTGAAAAACTGTTTTTT.

This clone has a single count. The chain couples TRBV6-5 to TRBJ2-1; the D is unclear. This CDR3 comprises 13 residues. V lost 4 bases and J 1 base, leaving 5 bases between the germline ends. Germline V gene sequence: CDR1 MNHEY, CDR2 SVGAGI. CDR3 sequence: CASSFSSYNEQFF. CDR3 DNA: TGTGCCAGCAGTTTTTCTTCCTACAATGAGCAGTTCTTC.

V gene TRBV28 combines with J gene TRBJ2-1; the match to TRBD2 covers 8 bases. The trim removed 0 bases at V and 8 bases at J, leaving 6 bases unmatched. Germline loops: CDR1 MDHEN, CDR2 SYDVKM. CDR3 length: 15 amino acids. The CDR3 region is CASSLWAGGSDEQFF. CDR3 sequence (DNA): TGTGCCAGCAGTTTATGGGCGGGAGGTAGCGATGAGCAGTTCTTC.

V is TRBV24-1 and J is TRBJ2-1, with 7 nucleotides matching TRBD2. The CDR3 length is 17 residues. Germline CDR1 KGHDR, CDR2 SFDVKD. The V segment lost 2 bases and the J segment 0 bases; nucleotides outside the gene matches: 6. The CDR3 spells CATSDSTSMSSYNEQFF. In DNA, the CDR3 is TGTGCCACCAGTGATTCGACTAGCATGAGCTCCTACAATGAGCAGTTCTTC.

This rearrangement joins TRBV19 to TRBJ1-1, with D unresolved. V lost 9 bases, J lost 4 bases, and 15 bases lay in between. This CDR3 spans 13 amino acids. Germline V gives CDR1 LNHDA, CDR2 SQIVND (reference sequence). The CDR3 DNA is TGTGCCAGCCGAGTCGGGGTCGGCACTGAAGCTTTCTTT. It codes for CASRVGVGTEAFF.

V gene TRBV19 combines with J gene TRBJ1-1, with 7 bases fitting TRBD1. With 5 bases clipped from V and 3 bases from J, the junction kept 3 bases outside the gene matches. Germline V gene sequence: CDR1 LNHDA, CDR2 SQIVND (reference sequence). CDR3 length: 13 amino acids. The CDR3: CASSWGQYTEAFF. The CDR3 DNA sequence: TGTGCCAGTAGTTGGGGACAGTACACTGAAGCTTTCTTT.

CDR3 loop: CASSLTPLGIRDQPQHF. CDR3 coding DNA: TGTGCCAGCAGCCTCACCCCGCTTGGTATTCGGGATCAGCCCCAGCATTTT. The chain recombines TRBV7-6 with TRBJ1-5, with no clear D. V was shortened by 5 bases and J by 5 bases, with 22 bases between the two germline ends. The CDR3 contains 17 residues. Germline loops: CDR1 SGHVS, CDR2 FNYEAQ.

The chain joins TRBV10-3 to TRBJ2-1, with 7 positions matching TRBD1. The germline V gene has CDR1 ENHRY and CDR2 SYGVKD. With 7 bases clipped from V and 8 bases from J, the junction kept 11 bases outside the gene matches. The CDR3 sequence is 14 residues long. The CDR3 DNA follows: TGTGCCATCACCCAACAGGGGTCATCAGATGAGCAGTTCTTC. The encoded protein is CAITQQGSSDEQFF.

This chain joins TRBV12-3 or TRBV12-4 and TRBJ1-2, with 9 bases identical to TRBD1. V was clipped by 4 bases and J by 11 bases; unmatched bases: 8. This CDR3 has 13 residues. The CDR3 region has the DNA TGTGCCAGCAGTTCATCGGGACAGGGTGGGTACACCTTC. This translates into CASSSSGQGGYTF.

The chain joins TRBV7-2 to TRBJ2-3; 8 nucleotides agree with TRBD1. V shed 8 bases, J shed 0 bases, and the junction held 7 bases outside the gene matches. The CDR3 is 15 residues long. Germline V gene data show CDR1 as SGHTA and CDR2 as FQGNSA. CDR3 DNA: TGTGCCAGCGCGTCAGACAGGGGTAGCACAGATACGCAGTATTTT. Amino acids: CASASDRGSTDTQYF.

A single count supports this clone. V gene TRBV7-9 combines with J gene TRBJ2-3, with unresolved D. The CDR3 spans 14 residues. V was clipped by 2 bases and J by 1 base, with 7 bases between them. Germline V CDR1 and CDR2: SEHNR, FQNEAQ (reference sequence). The CDR3 DNA sequence: TGTGCCAGCAGCTTAACGTCGGGCACAGATACGCAGTATTTT. Protein sequence: CASSLTSGTDTQYF. Drawing the rest from reference TRBV7-9 and TRBJ2-3, the complete variable domain is DTGVSQNPRHKITKRGQNVTFRCDPISEHNRLYWYRQTLGQGPEFLTYFQNEAQLEKSRLLSDRFSAERPKGSFSTLEIQRTEQGDSAMYLCASSLTSGTDTQYFGPGTRLTVL.

The V call is TRBV11-2, the J call TRBJ2-7, with 7 bases identical to TRBD1. CDR1 and CDR2 (germline): SGHAT, FQNNGV. J was trimmed by 12 bases and V by 3 bases; bases with no gene match: 8. This CDR3 region has 12 residues. The CDR3, as DNA: TGTGCCAGCAGCTTTTCTAACAGGGGTCGGTACTTC. Protein: CASSFSNRGRYF.

The chain combines TRBV14 with TRBJ1-2; D is perhaps TRBD1 (6 bases). Germline-derived CDR1 and CDR2 are SGHDN and FVKESK. The CDR3 has 13 amino acids. Trimming removed 6 bases from V and 4 bases from J, with 12 bases in between. This CDR3 is CASRPQGSYGYTF. The CDR3 DNA follows: TGTGCCAGCAGACCACAGGGCAGCTATGGCTACACCTTC. The whole variable domain, remainder taken from reference TRBV14 and TRBJ1-2, is EAGVTQFPSHSVIEKGQTVTLRCDPISGHDNLYWYRRVMGKEIKFLLHFVKESKQDESGMPNNRFLAERTGGTYSTLKVQPAELEDSGVYFCASRPQGSYGYTFGSGTRLTVV.

This sequence joins TRBV10-3 and TRBJ1-2, with unresolved D. CDR3 length: 14 amino acids. The V end was cut by 4 bases, the J end by 2 bases, with 11 bases between. The germline gives CDR1 ENHRY, CDR2 SYGVKD. The CDR3 sequence: CAISGARQNYGYTF. The CDR3 nucleotides read TGTGCCATCAGTGGCGCTAGGCAGAACTATGGCTACACCTTC.

This clone was seen a handful of times. The J gene is TRBJ1-1, the V gene TRBV12-3 or TRBV12-4, with no clear D. Trimming pared 1 base from V and 3 bases from J, leaving 6 bases between. This CDR3 contains 13 residues. The CDR3 loop reads CASSLDRDTEAFF. DNA for the CDR3: TGTGCCAGCAGTTTAGATCGGGACACTGAAGCTTTCTTT.

The chain employs TRBV10-2 and TRBJ1-1, with D perhaps TRBD1 (6 bases). This CDR3 region has 14 residues. V lost 6 bases, J lost 6 bases, and 17 bases lay in between. Germline loops: CDR1 WSHSY, CDR2 SAAADI. CDR3 in amino acids: CASRAGASNAEAFF. The DNA of the CDR3 is TGCGCCAGCAGAGCAGGGGCCTCCAACGCTGAAGCTTTCTTT.

V is TRBV3-1 (or the pseudogene TRBV3-2) and J is TRBJ1-1; D is unclear. The CDR3 consists of 13 residues. The V gene lost 4 bases and the J gene lost 3 bases, with 9 bases spanning the gap. Germline loops: CDR1 LGHDT, CDR2 YNNKEL (reference sequence). In DNA form, the CDR3 reads TGTGCCAGCAGCCTTACACGGGACACTGAAGCTTTCTTT. Encoded protein: CASSLTRDTEAFF.

V usage is TRBV30 and J usage is TRBJ1-4; 11 bases fit TRBD1. V was clipped by 4 bases and J by 4 bases; unmatched bases: 14. The CDR3 runs 18 residues. Germline CDR1 reads GTSNPN; CDR2 reads SVGIG (reference sequence). The CDR3 bases are TGTGCCTGGACGAGGGGGGACAGGGGGTTTCGATTTAATGAAAAACTGTTTTTT. The encoded protein is CAWTRGDRGFRFNEKLFF.

This sequence joins TRBV3-1 (or the pseudogene TRBV3-2) and TRBJ2-3; TRBD2 matches 12 bases. Germline assignment: CDR1 LGHDT and CDR2 YNNKEL (reference sequence). This CDR3 region has 15 residues. Trimming cost V 5 bases and J 5 bases; bases outside gene matches: 5. CDR3 in DNA: TGTGCCAGCAGCTACCTAGCGGGGGGGGGAGATACGCAGTATTTT. Translated, it gives CASSYLAGGGDTQYF.

The chain combines TRBV5-1 with TRBJ2-5; maybe TRBD2 (5 bases). The V and J ends lost 0 bases and 2 bases respectively, with 14 bases between them. The germline V gene encodes CDR1 SGHRS and CDR2 YFSETQ. This CDR3 region has 16 residues. The CDR3 bases are TGCGCCAGCAGCTTGGTGCCCGACCCGGGGCAAGAGACCCAGTACTTC. Amino acids: CASSLVPDPGQETQYF.

This rearrangement joins TRBV11-1 to TRBJ2-5; D may be TRBD2 (5 bases). Trimming took off 4 bases at V and 2 bases at J, with 17 bases between the two ends. The germline gives CDR1 SGHAT, CDR2 FQDESV (reference sequence). This CDR3 spans 16 amino acids. CDR3 protein: CASSWRLTTNQETQYF. CDR3 in DNA: TGTGCCAGCAGCTGGAGGCTTACCACGAATCAAGAGACCCAGTACTTC.